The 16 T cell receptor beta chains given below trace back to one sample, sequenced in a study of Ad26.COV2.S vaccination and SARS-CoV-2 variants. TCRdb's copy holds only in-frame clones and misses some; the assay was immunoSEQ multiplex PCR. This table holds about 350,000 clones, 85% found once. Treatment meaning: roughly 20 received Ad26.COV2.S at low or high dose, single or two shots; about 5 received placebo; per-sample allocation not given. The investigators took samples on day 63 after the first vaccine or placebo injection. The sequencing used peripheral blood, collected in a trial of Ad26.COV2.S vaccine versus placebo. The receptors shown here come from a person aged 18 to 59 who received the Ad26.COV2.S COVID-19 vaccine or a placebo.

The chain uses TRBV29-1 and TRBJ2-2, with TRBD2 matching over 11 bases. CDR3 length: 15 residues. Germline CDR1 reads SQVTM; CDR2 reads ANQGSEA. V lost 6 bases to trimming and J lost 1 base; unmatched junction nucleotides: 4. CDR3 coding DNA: TGCAGCGTCAGGACTAGCGGGTTGAACACCGGGGAGCTGTTTTTT. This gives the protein CSVRTSGLNTGELFF.

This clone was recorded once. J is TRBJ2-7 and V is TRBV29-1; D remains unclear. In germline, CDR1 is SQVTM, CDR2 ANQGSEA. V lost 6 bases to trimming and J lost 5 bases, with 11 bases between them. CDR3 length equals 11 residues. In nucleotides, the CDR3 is TGCAGCGTCAGTAGAGGAAACGAGCAGTACTTC. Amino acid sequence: CSVSRGNEQYF.

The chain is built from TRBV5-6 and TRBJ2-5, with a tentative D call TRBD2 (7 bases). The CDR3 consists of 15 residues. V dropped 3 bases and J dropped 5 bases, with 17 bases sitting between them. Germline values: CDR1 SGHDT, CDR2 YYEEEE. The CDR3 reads CASSWRRGAVETQYF. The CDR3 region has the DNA TGTGCCAGCAGCTGGAGACGGGGGGCCGTGGAGACCCAGTACTTC.

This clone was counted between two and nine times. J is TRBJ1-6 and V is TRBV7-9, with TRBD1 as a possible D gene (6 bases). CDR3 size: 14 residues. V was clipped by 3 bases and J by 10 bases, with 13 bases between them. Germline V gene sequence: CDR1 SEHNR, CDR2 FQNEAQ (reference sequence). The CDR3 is CASSFPGQLSPLHF. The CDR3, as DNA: TGTGCCAGCAGCTTTCCCGGACAGCTATCACCCCTCCACTTT. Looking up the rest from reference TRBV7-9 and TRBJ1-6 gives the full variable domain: DTGVSQNPRHKITKRGQNVTFRCDPISEHNRLYWYRQTLGQGPEFLTYFQNEAQLEKSRLLSDRFSAERPKGSFSTLEIQRTEQGDSAMYLCASSFPGQLSPLHFGNGTRLTVT.

The CDR3 region is CASSLALTGMSNQPQHF. The CDR3 DNA reads TGTGCCAGCAGCTTAGCTCTGACAGGGATGAGCAATCAGCCCCAGCATTTT. The gene calls are TRBV7-2 and TRBJ1-5; TRBD1 aligns across 7 bases. CDR3 length: 17 amino acids. The germline CDR1 and CDR2 sequences are SGHTA and FQGNSA. V lost 0 bases and J lost 1; bases outside the gene matches: 6.

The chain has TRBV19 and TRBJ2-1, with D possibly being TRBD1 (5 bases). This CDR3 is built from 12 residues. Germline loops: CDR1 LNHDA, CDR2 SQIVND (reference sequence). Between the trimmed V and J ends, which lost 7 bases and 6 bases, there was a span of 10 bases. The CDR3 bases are TGTGCCAGTACCCAGGGCGGCAATGAGCAGTTCTTC. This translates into CASTQGGNEQFF.

This CDR3 is CASSVDPSLEQYF. CDR3 nucleotides: TGTGCCAGCAGCGTAGATCCGTCCCTCGAGCAGTACTTC. J is TRBJ2-7 and V is TRBV9; D uncertain. The germline V gene has CDR1 SGDLS and CDR2 YYNGEE. Trimming took 0 bases from V and 6 from J, leaving 10 bases between them. The CDR3 runs to 13 residues.

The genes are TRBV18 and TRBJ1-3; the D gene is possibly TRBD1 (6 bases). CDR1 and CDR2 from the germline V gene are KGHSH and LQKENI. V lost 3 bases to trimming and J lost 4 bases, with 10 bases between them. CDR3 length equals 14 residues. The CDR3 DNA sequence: TGTGCCAGCTCACCTGGGGGGCTCGGAAACACCATATATTTT. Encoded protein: CASSPGGLGNTIYF.

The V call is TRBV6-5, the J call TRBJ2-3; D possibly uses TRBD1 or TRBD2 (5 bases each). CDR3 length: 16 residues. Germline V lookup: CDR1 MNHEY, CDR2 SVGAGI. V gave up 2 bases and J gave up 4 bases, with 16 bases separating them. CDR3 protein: CASSYGRGVLADTQYF. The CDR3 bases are TGTGCCAGCAGTTACGGTCGGGGCGTTCTCGCAGATACGCAGTATTTT.

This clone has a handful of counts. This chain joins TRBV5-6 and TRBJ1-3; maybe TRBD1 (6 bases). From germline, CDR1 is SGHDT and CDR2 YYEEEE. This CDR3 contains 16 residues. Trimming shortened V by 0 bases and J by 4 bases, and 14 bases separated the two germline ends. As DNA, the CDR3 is TGTGCCAGCAGCTTGGCCACGGGGGGGCGCGGAAACACCATATATTTT. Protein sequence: CASSLATGGRGNTIYF.

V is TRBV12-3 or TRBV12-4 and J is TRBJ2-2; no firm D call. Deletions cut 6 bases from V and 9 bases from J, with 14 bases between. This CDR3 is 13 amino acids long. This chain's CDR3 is CASSPDRHRELFF. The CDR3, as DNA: TGTGCCAGCAGCCCGGACCGCCACCGGGAGCTGTTTTTT.

The CDR3: CASSVLTSGRDEQYF. The CDR3 DNA reads TGTGCCAGTAGTGTCCTGACTAGCGGGAGGGACGAGCAGTACTTC. The V and J genes are TRBV19 and TRBJ2-7, with TRBD2 matching 14 bases. Germline assignment: CDR1 LNHDA and CDR2 SQIVND (reference sequence). CDR3 length: 15 amino acids. Trimming cost V 5 bases and J 5 bases; bases outside gene matches: 5.

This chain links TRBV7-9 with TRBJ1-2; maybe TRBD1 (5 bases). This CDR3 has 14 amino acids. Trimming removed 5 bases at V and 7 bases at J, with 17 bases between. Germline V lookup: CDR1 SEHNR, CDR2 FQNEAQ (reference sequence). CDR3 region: CASSPVGDGRGYTF. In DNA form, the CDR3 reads TGTGCCAGCAGCCCAGTGGGGGATGGACGTGGCTACACCTTC.

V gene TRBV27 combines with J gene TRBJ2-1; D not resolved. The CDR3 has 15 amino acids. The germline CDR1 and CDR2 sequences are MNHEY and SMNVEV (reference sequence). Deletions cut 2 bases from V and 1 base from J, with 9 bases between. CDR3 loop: CASSLDSRSYNEQFF. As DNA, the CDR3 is TGTGCCAGCAGTTTAGATTCGCGATCCTACAATGAGCAGTTCTTC.

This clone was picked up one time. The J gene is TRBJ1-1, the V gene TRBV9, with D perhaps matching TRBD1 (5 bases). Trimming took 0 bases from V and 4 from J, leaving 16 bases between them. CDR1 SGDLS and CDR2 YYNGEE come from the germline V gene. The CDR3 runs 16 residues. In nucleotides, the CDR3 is TGTGCCAGCAGCGTAGACCCAACAGGTATGAGCACTGAAGCTTTCTTT. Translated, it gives CASSVDPTGMSTEAFF.

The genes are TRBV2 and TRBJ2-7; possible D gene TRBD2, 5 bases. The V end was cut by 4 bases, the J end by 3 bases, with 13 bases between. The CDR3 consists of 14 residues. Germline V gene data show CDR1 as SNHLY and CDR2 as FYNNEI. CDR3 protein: CASSGNSAGYEQYF. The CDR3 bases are TGTGCCAGCAGTGGGAATAGCGCGGGCTACGAGCAGTACTTC.